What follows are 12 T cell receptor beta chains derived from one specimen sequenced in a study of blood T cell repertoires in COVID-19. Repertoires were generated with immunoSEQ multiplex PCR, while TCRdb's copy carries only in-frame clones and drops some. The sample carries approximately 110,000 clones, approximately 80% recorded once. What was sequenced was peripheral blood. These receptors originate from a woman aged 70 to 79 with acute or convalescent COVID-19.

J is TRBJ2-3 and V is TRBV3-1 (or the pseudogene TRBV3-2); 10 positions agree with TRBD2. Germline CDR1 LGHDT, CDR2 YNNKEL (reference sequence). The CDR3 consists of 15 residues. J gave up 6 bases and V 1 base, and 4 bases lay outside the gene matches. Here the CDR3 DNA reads TGTGCCAGCAGCCAAGGGACTAGCGGTTATGATACGCAGTATTTT. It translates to CASSQGTSGYDTQYF.

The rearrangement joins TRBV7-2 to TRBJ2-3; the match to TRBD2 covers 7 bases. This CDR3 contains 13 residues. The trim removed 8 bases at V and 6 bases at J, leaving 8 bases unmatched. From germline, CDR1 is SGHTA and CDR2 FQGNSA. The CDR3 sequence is CASQRGPADTQYF. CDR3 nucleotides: TGTGCCAGCCAGCGGGGCCCCGCGGATACGCAGTATTTT. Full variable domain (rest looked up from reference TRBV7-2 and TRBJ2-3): GAGVSQSPSNKVTEKGKDVELRCDPISGHTALYWYRQSLGQGLEFLIYFQGNSAPDKSGLPSDRFSAERTGGSVSTLTIQRTQQEDSAVYLCASQRGPADTQYFGPGTRLTVL.

CDR3 DNA sequence: TGTGCCAGCAGTTCCAGGAACTATGGCTACACCTTC. Residues: CASSSRNYGYTF. The rearrangement uses TRBV12-3 or TRBV12-4 and TRBJ1-2; no definite D call. V was pared by 4 bases and J by 2 bases, with 5 bases between. The CDR3 totals 12 residues.

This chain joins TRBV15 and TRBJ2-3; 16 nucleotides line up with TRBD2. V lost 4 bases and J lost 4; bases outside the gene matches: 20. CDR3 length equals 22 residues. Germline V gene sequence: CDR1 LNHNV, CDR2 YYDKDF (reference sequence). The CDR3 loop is CATSTPWGLAGGPNKYPDTQYF. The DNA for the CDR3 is TGTGCCACCAGCACCCCTTGGGGACTAGCGGGGGGGCCTAACAAGTATCCAGATACGCAGTATTTT.

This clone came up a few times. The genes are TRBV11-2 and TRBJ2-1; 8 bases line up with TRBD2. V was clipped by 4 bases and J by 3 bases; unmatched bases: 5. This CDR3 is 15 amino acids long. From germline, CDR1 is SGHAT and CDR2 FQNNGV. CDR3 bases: TGTGCCAGCAGCTCGGAGCGGGAGAGCTACAATGAGCAGTTCTTC. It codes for CASSSERESYNEQFF.

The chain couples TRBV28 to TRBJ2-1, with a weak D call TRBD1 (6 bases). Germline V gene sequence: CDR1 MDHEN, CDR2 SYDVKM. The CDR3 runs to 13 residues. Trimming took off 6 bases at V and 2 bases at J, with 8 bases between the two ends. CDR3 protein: CASRGDTYNEQFF. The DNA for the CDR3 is TGTGCCAGCAGAGGGGACACCTACAATGAGCAGTTCTTC.

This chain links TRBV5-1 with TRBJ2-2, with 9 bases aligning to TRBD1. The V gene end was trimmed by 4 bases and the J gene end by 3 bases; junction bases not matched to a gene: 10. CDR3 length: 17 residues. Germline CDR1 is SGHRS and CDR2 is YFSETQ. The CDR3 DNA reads TGCGCCAGCAGCCGAGAAACAGGGGGCGGGTACACCGGGGAGCTGTTTTTT. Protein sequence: CASSRETGGGYTGELFF.

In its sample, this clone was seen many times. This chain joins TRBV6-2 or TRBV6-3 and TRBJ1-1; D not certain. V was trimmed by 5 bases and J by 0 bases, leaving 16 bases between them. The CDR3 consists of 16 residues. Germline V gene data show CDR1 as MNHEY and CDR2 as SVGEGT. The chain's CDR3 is CASSDEVGIVNTEAFF. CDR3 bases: TGTGCCAGCAGTGACGAGGTTGGCATAGTGAACACTGAAGCTTTCTTT.

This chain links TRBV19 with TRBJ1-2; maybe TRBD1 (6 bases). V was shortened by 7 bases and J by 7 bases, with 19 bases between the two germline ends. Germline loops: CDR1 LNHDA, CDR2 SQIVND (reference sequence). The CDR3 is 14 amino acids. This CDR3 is CASTSRADSGGYTF. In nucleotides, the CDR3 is TGTGCCAGTACCTCCCGGGCGGACAGTGGTGGCTACACCTTC.

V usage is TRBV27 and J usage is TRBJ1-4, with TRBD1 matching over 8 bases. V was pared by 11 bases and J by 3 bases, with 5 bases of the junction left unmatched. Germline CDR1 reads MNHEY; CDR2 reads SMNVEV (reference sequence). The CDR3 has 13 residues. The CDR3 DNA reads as TGTGCCGTGGACAGGGAGTCTAATGAAAAACTGTTTTTT. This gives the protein CAVDRESNEKLFF.

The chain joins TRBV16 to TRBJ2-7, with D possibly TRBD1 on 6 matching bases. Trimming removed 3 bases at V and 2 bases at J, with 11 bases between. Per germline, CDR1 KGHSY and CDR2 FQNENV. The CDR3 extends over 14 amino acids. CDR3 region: CASSHGTQTYEQYF. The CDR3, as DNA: TGTGCCAGCAGCCACGGGACACAGACCTACGAGCAGTACTTC.

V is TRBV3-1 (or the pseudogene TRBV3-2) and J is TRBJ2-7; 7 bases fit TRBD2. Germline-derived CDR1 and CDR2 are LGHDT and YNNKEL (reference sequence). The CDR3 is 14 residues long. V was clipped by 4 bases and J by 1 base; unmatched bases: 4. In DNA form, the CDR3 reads TGTGCCAGCAGCCCCGCGGGAGCGTCCTACGAGCAGTACTTC. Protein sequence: CASSPAGASYEQYF.